Following are 11 T cell receptor beta chains from one sample sequenced in a study of OX40 agonist ivuxolimab in advanced cancers. Assay: immunoSEQ multiplex PCR; the TCRdb copy retains only in-frame clones and omits some. The profile shows tens of thousands of clones, 80% to 90% of them singletons. The sequenced sample was CD4+ or CD8+ T cells sorted from blood, obtained in a trial of the OX40 agonist ivuxolimab. The receptors here all came from an adult with an advanced solid tumor such as melanoma, head and neck, liver or kidney cancer.

The count of this clone is one. The chain couples TRBV7-9 to TRBJ2-2; D may correspond to TRBD1 or TRBD2 (6 bases each). Trimming took 2 bases from V and 1 from J, leaving 20 bases between them. The CDR3 spans 19 residues. Germline V lookup: CDR1 SEHNR, CDR2 FQNEAQ (reference sequence). The CDR3 reads CASSLTAGSGALNTGELFF. CDR3 nucleotides: TGTGCCAGCAGCTTAACCGCGGGCTCGGGGGCCTTGAACACCGGGGAGCTGTTTTTT.

CDR3 in amino acids: CASSLVATSGGNNEQFF. The CDR3, as DNA: TGTGCCAGCAGCTTAGTTGCGACTAGCGGGGGAAACAATGAGCAGTTCTTC. This chain connects TRBV7-9 to TRBJ2-1, with 12 bases fitting TRBD2. Trimming at V came to 1 base and at J to 5 bases, leaving 6 bases not matched to a gene. Germline assignment: CDR1 SEHNR and CDR2 FQNEAQ (reference sequence). The CDR3 sequence is 17 residues long.

The chain employs TRBV28 and TRBJ1-6; tentative D call: TRBD1 (5 bases). The germline V and J ends were trimmed by 5 bases and 9 bases, with 20 bases remaining between them. Germline assignment: CDR1 MDHEN and CDR2 SYDVKM. CDR3 length equals 16 residues. The CDR3 DNA follows: TGTGCCAGCAGTCCTTCCCGGGACGTAGACCTTTCACCCCTCCACTTT. This gives the protein CASSPSRDVDLSPLHF.

V and J are TRBV7-2 and TRBJ1-2; D gene uncertain. Per germline, CDR1 SGHTA and CDR2 FQGNSA. Trimming removed 1 base from V and 7 bases from J, with 4 bases in between. The CDR3 spans 11 residues. The CDR3 sequence: CASSLDAGYTF. Here the CDR3 DNA reads TGTGCCAGCAGCTTAGACGCTGGCTACACCTTC.

The chain links TRBV27 to TRBJ2-4; TRBD2 aligns across 8 bases. This CDR3 is built from 16 residues. V was pared by 1 base and J by 0 bases, with 2 bases of the junction left unmatched. The germline V gene has CDR1 MNHEY and CDR2 SMNVEV (reference sequence). CDR3 sequence (DNA): TGTGCCAGCAGTTTATGGAGCGGGGGAGCCAAAAACATTCAGTACTTC. This gives the protein CASSLWSGGAKNIQYF.

The V and J genes are TRBV19 and TRBJ2-7; 7 bases agree with TRBD1. The CDR3 is 14 residues long. CDR1 and CDR2 from the germline V gene are LNHDA and SQIVND (reference sequence). V was pared by 4 bases and J by 2 bases, with 5 bases of the junction left unmatched. DNA of the CDR3: TGTGCCAGTAGTACGACAGGGTGGGCCTACGAGCAGTACGTC. Its protein product is CASSTTGWAYEQYV.

This rearrangement joins TRBV27 to TRBJ2-6; the D is unclear. The germline V and J ends were trimmed by 6 bases and 0 bases, with 9 bases remaining between them. Per the germline V gene, CDR1 is MNHEY and CDR2 is SMNVEV (reference sequence). CDR3 length: 15 residues. The CDR3 sequence is CASRARNSGANVLTF. The CDR3 DNA reads as TGTGCCAGCAGAGCCAGGAACTCTGGGGCCAACGTCCTGACTTTC.

V gene TRBV28 combines with J gene TRBJ2-1; TRBD2 agrees at 8 bases. Losses at the gene ends were 3 bases for V and 4 bases for J; bases not matched to a gene: 8. From germline, CDR1 is MDHEN and CDR2 SYDVKM. The CDR3 is 16 amino acids. CDR3 amino acids: CASSLGLSGGYNEQFF. The CDR3 coding sequence is TGTGCCAGCAGTTTGGGGTTAAGCGGGGGATACAATGAGCAGTTCTTC. Using reference TRBV28 and TRBJ2-1 for the parts outside the CDR3, the full variable domain is DVKVTQSSRYLVKRTGEKVFLECVQDMDHENMFWYRQDPGLGLRLIYFSYDVKMKEKGDIPEGYSVSREKKERFSLILESASTNQTSMYLCASSLGLSGGYNEQFFGPGTRLTVL.

The chain uses TRBV6-5 and TRBJ1-1; 7 bases agree with TRBD1. This CDR3 has 13 residues. Losses at the gene ends were 11 bases for V and 3 bases for J; bases not matched to a gene: 9. Germline-derived CDR1 and CDR2 are MNHEY and SVGAGI. CDR3 protein: CASSRDRDTEAFF. CDR3 sequence (DNA): TGTGCCTCATCCCGGGACAGAGACACTGAAGCTTTCTTT.

The chain recombines TRBV7-6 with TRBJ1-2; D might be TRBD1 (6 bases). The length of the CDR3 is 13 residues. Trimming took off 3 bases at V and 4 bases at J, with 9 bases between the two ends. Germline CDR1 and CDR2: SGHVS and FNYEAQ. CDR3 nucleotides: TGTGCCAGCAGCTTCCCGGACAGCTATGGCTACACCTTC. Amino acids: CASSFPDSYGYTF.

This chain links TRBV30 with TRBJ2-7; D is tentatively TRBD1 or TRBD2 (5 bases each). The germline V and J ends were trimmed by 0 bases and 3 bases, with 18 bases remaining between them. Looked up from germline, CDR1 is GTSNPN and CDR2 is SVGIG (reference sequence). The CDR3 runs to 16 residues. The DNA of the CDR3 is TGTGCCTGGAGTGTACCGCGGTCAGGGAGAATCTACGAGCAGTACTTC. Encoded protein: CAWSVPRSGRIYEQYF.